Below are 3 T cell receptor beta chains sequenced from a single sample in a study of blood T cell repertoires in COVID-19. The table came from immunoSEQ multiplex PCR; TCRdb's copy has only in-frame clones and leaves some out. This table holds around 230,000 clones, 88% found once. Sequencing used PBMCs or T cells enriched from blood (not recorded which). The receptors originated from a woman in her thirties who had recovered from COVID-19.

The chain recombines TRBV4-1 with TRBJ1-2; 10 nucleotides align to TRBD1. Germline V CDR1 and CDR2: MGHRA, YSYEKL. After removal of 4 bases from V and 8 bases from J, the junction contained 4 bases not matched to a gene. The CDR3 contains 13 residues. CDR3 in amino acids: CASSPTTGGGYTF. CDR3 sequence (DNA): TGCGCCAGCAGCCCAACGACAGGGGGCGGCTACACCTTC.

The chain combines TRBV12-5 with TRBJ1-2; 7 bases match TRBD1. The V gene end was trimmed by 6 bases and the J gene end by 1 base; junction bases not matched to a gene: 11. CDR1 LGHNT and CDR2 FRNRAP come from the germline V gene. The length of the CDR3 is 16 residues. The CDR3 region is CASGRADRVHNYGYTF. The CDR3 DNA is TGTGCTAGTGGCCGCGCCGACAGGGTTCATAACTATGGCTACACCTTC.

The CDR3 sequence is CASSPSRGSNYGYTF. The CDR3 region has the DNA TGTGCCAGCAGTCCCTCGCGGGGGTCTAACTATGGCTACACCTTC. The chain recombines TRBV6-5 with TRBJ1-2, with D tentatively TRBD1 (5 bases). Germline values: CDR1 MNHEY, CDR2 SVGAGI. The CDR3 contains 15 residues. V was trimmed by 5 bases and J by 0 bases, leaving 13 bases between them.